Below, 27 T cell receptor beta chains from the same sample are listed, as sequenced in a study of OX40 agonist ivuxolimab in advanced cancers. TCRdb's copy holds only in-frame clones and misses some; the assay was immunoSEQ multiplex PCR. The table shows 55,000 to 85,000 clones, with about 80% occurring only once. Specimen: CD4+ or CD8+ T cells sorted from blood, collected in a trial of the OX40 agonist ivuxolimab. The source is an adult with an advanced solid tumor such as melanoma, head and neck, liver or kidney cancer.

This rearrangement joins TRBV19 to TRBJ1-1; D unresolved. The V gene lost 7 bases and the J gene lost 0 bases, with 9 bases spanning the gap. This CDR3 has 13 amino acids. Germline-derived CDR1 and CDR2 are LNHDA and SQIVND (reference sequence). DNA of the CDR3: TGTGCCAGTATGGGCAGAGTGAACACTGAAGCTTTCTTT. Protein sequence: CASMGRVNTEAFF.

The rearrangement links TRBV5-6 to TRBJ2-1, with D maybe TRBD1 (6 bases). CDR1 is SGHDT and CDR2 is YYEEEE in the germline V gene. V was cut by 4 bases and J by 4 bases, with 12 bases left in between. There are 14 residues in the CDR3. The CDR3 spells CASSDRTAYNEQFF. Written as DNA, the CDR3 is TGTGCCAGCAGCGATCGGACAGCGTACAATGAGCAGTTCTTC.

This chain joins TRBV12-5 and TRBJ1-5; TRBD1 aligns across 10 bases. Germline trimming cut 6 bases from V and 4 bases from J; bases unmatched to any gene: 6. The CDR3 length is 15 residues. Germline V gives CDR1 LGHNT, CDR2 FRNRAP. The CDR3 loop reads CASGAGTGENQPQHF. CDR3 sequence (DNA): TGTGCTAGTGGAGCCGGGACAGGGGAAAATCAGCCCCAGCATTTT.

CDR3 DNA sequence: TGTGCCAGCAGTGAAGCTATAGCCGGGGGAGAGACCCAGTACTTC. Protein: CASSEAIAGGETQYF. The chain carries TRBV6-1 and TRBJ2-5, with D perhaps matching TRBD2 (6 bases). In germline, CDR1 is MNHNS, CDR2 SASEGT. The V and J ends lost 0 bases and 4 bases respectively, with 12 bases between them. CDR3 length: 15 residues.

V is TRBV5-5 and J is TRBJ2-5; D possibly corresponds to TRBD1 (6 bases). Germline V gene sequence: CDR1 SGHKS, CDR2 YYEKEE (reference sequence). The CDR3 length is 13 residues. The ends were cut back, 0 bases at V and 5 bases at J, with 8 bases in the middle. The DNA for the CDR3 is TGTGCCAGCAGCTTGGCAGGGGACGAGACCCAGTACTTC. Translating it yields CASSLAGDETQYF.

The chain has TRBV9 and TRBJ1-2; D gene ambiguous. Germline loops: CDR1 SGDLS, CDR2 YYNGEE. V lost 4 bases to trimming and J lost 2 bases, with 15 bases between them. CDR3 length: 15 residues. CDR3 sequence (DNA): TGTGCCAGCAGCTTTTCCGACATTCCCAACTATGGCTACACCTTC. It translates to CASSFSDIPNYGYTF.

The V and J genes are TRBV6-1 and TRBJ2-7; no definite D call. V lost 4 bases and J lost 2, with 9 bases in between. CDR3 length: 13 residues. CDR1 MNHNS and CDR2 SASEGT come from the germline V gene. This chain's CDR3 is CASSGTATYEQYF. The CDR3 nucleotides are TGTGCCAGCAGTGGGACCGCCACCTACGAGCAGTACTTC.

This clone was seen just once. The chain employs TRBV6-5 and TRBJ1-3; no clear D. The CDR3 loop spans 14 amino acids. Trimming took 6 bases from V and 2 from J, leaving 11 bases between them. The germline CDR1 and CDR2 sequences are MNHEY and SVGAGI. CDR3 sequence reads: CASSPGVAGNTIYF. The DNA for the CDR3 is TGTGCCAGCAGCCCGGGAGTAGCTGGAAACACCATATATTTT.

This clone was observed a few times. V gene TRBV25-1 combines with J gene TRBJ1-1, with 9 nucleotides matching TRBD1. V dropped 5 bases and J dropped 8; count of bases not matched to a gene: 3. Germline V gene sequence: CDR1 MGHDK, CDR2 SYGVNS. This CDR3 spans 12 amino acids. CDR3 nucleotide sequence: TGTGCCAGCAGTCACGGACAGGGGGAAGCTTTCTTT. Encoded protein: CASSHGQGEAFF.

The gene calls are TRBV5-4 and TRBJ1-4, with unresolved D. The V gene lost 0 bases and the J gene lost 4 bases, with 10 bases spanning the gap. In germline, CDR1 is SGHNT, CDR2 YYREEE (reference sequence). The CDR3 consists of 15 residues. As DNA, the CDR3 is TGTGCCAGCAGCTTGGGGCGGGGAAATAATGAAAAACTGTTTTTT. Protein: CASSLGRGNNEKLFF.

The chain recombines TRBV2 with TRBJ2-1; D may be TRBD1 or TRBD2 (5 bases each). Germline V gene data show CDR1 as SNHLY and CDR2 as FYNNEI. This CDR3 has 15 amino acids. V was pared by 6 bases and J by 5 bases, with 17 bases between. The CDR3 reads CASRRGALEDNEQFF. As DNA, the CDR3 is TGTGCCAGCAGAAGAGGGGCCCTGGAGGACAATGAGCAGTTCTTC.

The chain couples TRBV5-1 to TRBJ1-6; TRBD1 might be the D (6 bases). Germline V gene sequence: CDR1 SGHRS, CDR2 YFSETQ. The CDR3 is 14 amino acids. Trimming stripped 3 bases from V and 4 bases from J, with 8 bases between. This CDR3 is CASSSGQYNSPLHF. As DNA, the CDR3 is TGCGCCAGCAGCTCTGGACAGTATAATTCACCCCTCCACTTT.

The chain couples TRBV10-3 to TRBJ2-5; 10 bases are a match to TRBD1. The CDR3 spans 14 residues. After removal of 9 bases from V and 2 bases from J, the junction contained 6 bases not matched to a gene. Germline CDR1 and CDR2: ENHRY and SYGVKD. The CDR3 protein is CAIAGTGEQETQYF. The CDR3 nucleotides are TGTGCCATTGCCGGGACAGGGGAGCAAGAGACCCAGTACTTC.

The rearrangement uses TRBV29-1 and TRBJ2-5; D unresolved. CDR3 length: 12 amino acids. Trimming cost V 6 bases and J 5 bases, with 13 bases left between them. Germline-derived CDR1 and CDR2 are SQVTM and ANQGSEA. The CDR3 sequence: CSVGFSGETQYF. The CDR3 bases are TGCAGCGTCGGCTTTTCCGGGGAGACCCAGTACTTC.

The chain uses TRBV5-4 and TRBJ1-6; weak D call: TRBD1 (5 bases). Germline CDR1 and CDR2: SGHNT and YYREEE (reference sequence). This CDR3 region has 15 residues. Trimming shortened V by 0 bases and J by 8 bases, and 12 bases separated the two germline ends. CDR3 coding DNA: TGTGCCAGCAGCTTGGGCAGGGTGGCACATTCACCCCTCCACTTT. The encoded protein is CASSLGRVAHSPLHF.

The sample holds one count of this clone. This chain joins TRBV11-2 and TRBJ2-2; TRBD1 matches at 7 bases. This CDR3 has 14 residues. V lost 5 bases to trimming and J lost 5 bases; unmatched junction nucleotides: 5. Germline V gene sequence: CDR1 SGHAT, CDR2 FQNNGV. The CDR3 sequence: CASSRRQGTGELFF. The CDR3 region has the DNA TGTGCCAGCAGCCGTCGACAGGGAACCGGGGAGCTGTTTTTT.

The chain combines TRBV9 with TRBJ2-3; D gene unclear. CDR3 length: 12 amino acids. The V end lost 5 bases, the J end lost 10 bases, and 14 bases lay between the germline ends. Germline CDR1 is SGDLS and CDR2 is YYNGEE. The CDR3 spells CASSGLGYSQYF. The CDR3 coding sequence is TGTGCCAGCAGTGGCCTGGGGTATTCGCAGTATTTT.

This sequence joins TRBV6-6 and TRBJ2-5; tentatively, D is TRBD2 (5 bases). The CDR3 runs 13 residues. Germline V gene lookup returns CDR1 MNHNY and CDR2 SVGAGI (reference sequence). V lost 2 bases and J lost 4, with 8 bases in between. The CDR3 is CASSYTRGETQYF. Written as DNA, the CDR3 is TGTGCCAGCAGTTACACTAGAGGAGAGACCCAGTACTTC.

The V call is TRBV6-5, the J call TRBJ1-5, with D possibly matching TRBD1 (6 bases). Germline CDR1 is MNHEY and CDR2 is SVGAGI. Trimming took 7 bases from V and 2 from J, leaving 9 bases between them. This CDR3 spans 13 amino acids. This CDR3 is CASNHRGNQPQHF. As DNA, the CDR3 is TGTGCCAGCAACCACAGGGGCAATCAGCCCCAGCATTTT.

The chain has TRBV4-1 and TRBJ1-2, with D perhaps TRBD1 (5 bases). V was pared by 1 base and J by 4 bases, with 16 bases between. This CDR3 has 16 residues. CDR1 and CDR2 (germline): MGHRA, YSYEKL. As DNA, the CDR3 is TGCGCCAGCAGCCAAGGCCCCTTAACAGGAGCCTATGGCTACACCTTC. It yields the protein CASSQGPLTGAYGYTF.

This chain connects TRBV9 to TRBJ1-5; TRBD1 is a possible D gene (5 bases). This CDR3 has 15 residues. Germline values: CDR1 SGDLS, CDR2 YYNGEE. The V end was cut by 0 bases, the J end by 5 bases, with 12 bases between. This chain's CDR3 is CASSVAEGADQPQHF. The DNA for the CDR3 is TGTGCCAGCAGCGTAGCTGAAGGGGCTGATCAGCCCCAGCATTTT. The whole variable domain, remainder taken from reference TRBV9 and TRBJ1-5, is DSGVTQTPKHLITATGQRVTLRCSPRSGDLSVYWYQQSLDQGLQFLIQYYNGEERAKGNILERFSAQQFPDLHSELNLSSLELGDSALYFCASSVAEGADQPQHFGDGTRLSIL.

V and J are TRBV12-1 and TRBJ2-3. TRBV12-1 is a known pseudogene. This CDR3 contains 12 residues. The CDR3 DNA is TGTGCCAGCAGCTTTAGGCCGGATACGCAGTATTTT. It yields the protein CASSFRPDTQYF.

CDR3 sequence reads: CASSFSTANTEAFF. CDR3 nucleotides: TGTGCCAGCAGTTTCTCGACAGCCAACACTGAAGCTTTCTTT. The gene calls are TRBV6-6 and TRBJ1-1; TRBD1 might be the D (5 bases). With 4 bases removed from V and 2 bases from J, the gap between germline ends came to 11 bases. The CDR3 totals 14 residues. The germline V gene encodes CDR1 MNHNY and CDR2 SVGAGI (reference sequence).

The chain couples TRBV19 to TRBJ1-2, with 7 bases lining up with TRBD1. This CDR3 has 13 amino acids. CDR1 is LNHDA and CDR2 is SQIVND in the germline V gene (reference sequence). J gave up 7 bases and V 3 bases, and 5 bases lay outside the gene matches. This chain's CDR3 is CASSIDRVAGYTF. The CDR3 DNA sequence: TGTGCCAGTAGTATTGACAGGGTGGCTGGCTACACCTTC.

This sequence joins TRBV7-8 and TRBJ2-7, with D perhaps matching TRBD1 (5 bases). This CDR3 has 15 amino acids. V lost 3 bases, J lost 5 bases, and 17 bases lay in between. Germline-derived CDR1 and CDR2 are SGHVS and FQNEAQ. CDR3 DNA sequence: TGTGCCAGCAGCTTCGCGAGTCAGGGTTTACACGAGCAGTACTTC. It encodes CASSFASQGLHEQYF. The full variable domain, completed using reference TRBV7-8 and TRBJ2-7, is GAGVSQSPRYKVAKRGQDVALRCDPISGHVSLFWYQQALGQGPEFLTYFQNEAQLDKSGLPSDRFFAERPEGSVSTLKIQRTQQEDSAVYLCASSFASQGLHEQYFGPGTRLTVT.

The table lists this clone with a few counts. The DNA of the CDR3 is TGTGCCACCAGCAGGGACAGCGCAAGGAGTGAAAAACTGTTTTTT. Translation: CATSRDSARSEKLFF. This rearrangement joins TRBV15 to TRBJ1-4, with a possible D match to TRBD1 (6 bases). The CDR3 runs 15 residues. With 3 bases removed from V and 7 bases from J, the gap between germline ends came to 15 bases. Germline V gene lookup returns CDR1 LNHNV and CDR2 YYDKDF (reference sequence). The full variable domain, rest sourced from reference TRBV15 and TRBJ1-4, is DAMVIQNPRYQVTQFGKPVTLSCSQTLNHNVMYWYQQKSSQAPKLLFHYYDKDFNNEADTPDNFQSRRPNTSFCFLDIRSPGLGDTAMYLCATSRDSARSEKLFFGSGTQLSVL.

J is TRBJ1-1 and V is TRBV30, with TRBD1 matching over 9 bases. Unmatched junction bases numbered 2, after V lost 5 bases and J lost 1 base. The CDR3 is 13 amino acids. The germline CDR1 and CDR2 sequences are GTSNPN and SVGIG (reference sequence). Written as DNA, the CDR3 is TGTGCCTGGGGGACAGGGCAGAACACTGAAGCTTTCTTT. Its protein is CAWGTGQNTEAFF.